This T cell receptor (beta chain) is drawn from a study of T cell responses to AZD1222 COVID-19 vaccine (dated by TCRdb to the early 2020s). Concerning the study at large: Because spike-specific TCR depth and breadth did not differ between the two schedules, AZD1222 recipients who got a second dose at roughly 4 weeks were pooled with those who got a second dose at roughly 12 weeks. A total of 230 to 250 trial participants underwent TCR sequencing, of whom 207 had received two doses of AZD1222 and about 26 had received two doses of the MenACWY control vaccine. Enrollment into the trials was organized by age into subgroups of 18-55, 56-69 and 70-plus years, and those subgroups contained roughly 140, 27 and 60 TCR-sequenced participants, respectively.

The label giving this sample's time point can be read as: baseline before first vaccination. Vaccinee samples came from UK trials COV001 and COV002, including a single-blind randomized controlled phase 2/3 trial of AZD1222 (ChAdOx1 nCoV-19) in healthy adults. For TCRbeta chain sequencing, PBMC samples were collected from trial participants at day 0 and at day 28 after the second dose. The CDR3 regions of human TCRbeta chains were analyzed by immunosequencing. The published analysis was carried out like this. TCRs in the repertoires were matched against a reference library of SARS-CoV-2-specific TCRs that had been generated with the MIRA antigen-specificity platform. Breadth meant the fraction of unique TCRs that were SARS-CoV-2-associated, whereas depth meant the fraction of total T cells that were SARS-CoV-2-associated. Each spike-specific TCR was assigned to its reactive spike region and to a CD4 or CD8 class using the MIRA data. Log10-transformed breadth and depth values were compared by one-way ANOVA with Sidak's multiple comparisons tests. In TCRdb, the immuneACCESS table is reduced to in-frame sequences with V and J assigned. These tables do not hold every clone; where another copy was compared, an unresolved V gene accounts for under half, and the others remain unexplained. The DNA was the basis for D and trimming; V, J and clone size are from that table. The sample contains about 140,000 clones, roughly 89% of them found a single time. Roughly 6% of the sample rests with the top ten.

This clone was counted a single time. Its antigen remains undetermined. One base away there is no much larger clone; base qualities are not given. The germline V gene supplies CDR1 SQVTM and CDR2 ANQGSEA. V has 0 bases trimmed and J has 2 bases trimmed; junction bases matching no gene number 4. There are 15 amino acids in the CDR3, from cysteine to phenylalanine inclusive. Only CDR3 DNA remains: 45 bases, in frame from the first base. The full study reports these points: Vaccine-associated CD4 TCRs spanned the whole spike protein, with dominant responses in regions 160-218 and 743-854. Reportedly, close to half of the unique spike-specific TCRs recognized epitopes lying outside the regions that are mutated in the B.1.351 and B.1.1.7 variants. Conclusions about previously exposed vaccinees are limited, since just a handful of AZD1222 recipients were seropositive for SARS-CoV-2 at baseline. After two AZD1222 doses, both the breadth and the depth of spike-specific TCRs were significantly higher than at day 0 and than in MenACWY recipients. No day 14 peak-response samples were available, so repertoires were characterized only after the peak T cell response. The 56-69-year group was small, and its depth increase did not reach significance, likely because of low power. Participants were mostly white British, with more females than males. The authors suggested clonal diversity may have been underestimated.

This receptor was identified in an adult in good health. The sequenced sample was peripheral blood, obtained on day 0 of AZD1222 vaccination. The rearrangement joined TRBV29-1 to TRBJ2-5; a stretch of 9 junction bases matches TRBD2. The CDR3 region: CSVEDGSGRQETQYF. The DNA is TGCAGCGTTGAAGATGGTAGCGGGAGACAAGAGACCCAGTACTTC.